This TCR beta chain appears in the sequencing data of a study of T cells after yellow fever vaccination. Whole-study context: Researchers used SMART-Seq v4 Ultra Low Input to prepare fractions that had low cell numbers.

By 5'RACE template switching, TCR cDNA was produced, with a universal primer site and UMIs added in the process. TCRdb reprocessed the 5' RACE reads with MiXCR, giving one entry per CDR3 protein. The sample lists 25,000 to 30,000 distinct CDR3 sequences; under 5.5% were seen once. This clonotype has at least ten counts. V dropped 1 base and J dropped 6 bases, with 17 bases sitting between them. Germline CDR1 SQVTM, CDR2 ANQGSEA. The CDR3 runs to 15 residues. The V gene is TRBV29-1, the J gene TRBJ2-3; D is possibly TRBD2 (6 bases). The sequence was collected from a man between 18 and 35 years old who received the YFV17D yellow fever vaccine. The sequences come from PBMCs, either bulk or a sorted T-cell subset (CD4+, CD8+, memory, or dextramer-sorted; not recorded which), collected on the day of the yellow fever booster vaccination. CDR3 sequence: CSVEGLALGRDTQYF. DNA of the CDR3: TGCAGCGTTGAAGGGCTAGCGTTGGGCAGGGATACGCAGTATTTT.